The rows below give T cell receptor beta chains drawn from one sample of a study of blood T cell repertoires in COVID-19. Clones were read by immunoSEQ multiplex PCR, and TCRdb kept only the in-frame ones, dropping some. Of approximately 210,000 clones listed, 70% to 90% were seen once; the top ten hold 2% to 3%. Material: peripheral blood. The origin of the receptors is a woman in her seventies with active or convalescent COVID-19. The CDR3 runs from the conserved cysteine through the conserved F or W. The D gene is left open where the match is weak. Rows may omit the clone size; those that give it use once, few, many or a size class.

j_call,d_call,v_call,clone_size,cdr3_aa,cdr3_nt
TRBJ1-2,.,TRBV18,.,CASSPAGQGTYGYTF,TGTGCCAGCTCACCGGCAGGGCAGGGGACCTATGGCTACACCTTC
TRBJ1-3,.,TRBV18,.,CASSPSGADTIYF,TGTGCCAGCTCACCGTCAGGGGCGGACACCATATATTTT
TRBJ1-1,TRBD1,TRBV6-5,.,CASSSSRTGRYTEAFF,TGTGCCAGCAGTTCCTCGAGGACAGGGAGATACACTGAAGCTTTCTTT
TRBJ2-1,TRBD1,TRBV6-2/TRBV6-3,once,CASSSGTGTEQFF,TGTGCCAGCAGCTCCGGGACAGGGACTGAGCAGTTCTTC
TRBJ2-1,TRBD2,TRBV4-1,.,CASSQTPGTRGNNEQFF,TGCGCCAGCAGCCAGACACCCGGGACTAGGGGTAACAATGAGCAGTTCTTC
TRBJ1-5,TRBD1,TRBV6-2/TRBV6-3,.,CASSDPGQGYQPQHF,TGTGCCAGCAGTGATCCGGGACAGGGCTATCAGCCCCAGCATTTT
TRBJ2-3,TRBD2,TRBV7-2,.,CASSLVSSGVGDTQYF,TGTGCCAGCAGCTTAGTATCTAGCGGGGTGGGAGATACGCAGTATTTT
TRBJ2-1,.,TRBV7-3,.,CASSLWAGTYNEQFF,TGTGCCAGCAGCTTATGGGCAGGGACTTACAATGAGCAGTTCTTC
TRBJ1-2,TRBD1,TRBV5-6,.,CASSPVDRDSPGDGYTF,TGTGCCAGCAGCCCCGTGGACAGGGATTCCCCTGGAGATGGCTACACCTTC
TRBJ2-7,.,TRBV6-5,.,CASSLSYSSYEQYF,TGTGCCAGCAGCCTCTCTTACAGCTCCTACGAGCAGTACTTC
TRBJ1-1,.,TRBV7-2,.,CASTPDIPSTEAFF,TGTGCCAGCACCCCAGACATACCGTCCACTGAAGCTTTCTTT
TRBJ2-2,TRBD1,TRBV6-6,.,CASSYRGLGTGELFF,TGTGCCAGCAGCTACAGGGGGCTAGGCACCGGGGAGCTGTTTTTT
TRBJ2-2,.,TRBV10-3,once,CAISESGPGGDTGELFF,TGTGCCATCAGTGAGTCGGGTCCGGGGGGCGACACCGGGGAGCTGTTTTTT
TRBJ2-5,.,TRBV18,few,CASSPREETQYF,TGTGCCAGCTCACCAAGAGAAGAGACCCAGTACTTC
TRBJ2-7,TRBD2,TRBV10-3,.,CAIKASGNYEQYF,TGTGCCATCAAGGCTAGCGGGAACTACGAGCAGTACTTC
TRBJ2-1,.,TRBV20-1,.,CSASPGSEQFF,TGCAGTGCTAGTCCAGGTAGTGAGCAGTTCTTC